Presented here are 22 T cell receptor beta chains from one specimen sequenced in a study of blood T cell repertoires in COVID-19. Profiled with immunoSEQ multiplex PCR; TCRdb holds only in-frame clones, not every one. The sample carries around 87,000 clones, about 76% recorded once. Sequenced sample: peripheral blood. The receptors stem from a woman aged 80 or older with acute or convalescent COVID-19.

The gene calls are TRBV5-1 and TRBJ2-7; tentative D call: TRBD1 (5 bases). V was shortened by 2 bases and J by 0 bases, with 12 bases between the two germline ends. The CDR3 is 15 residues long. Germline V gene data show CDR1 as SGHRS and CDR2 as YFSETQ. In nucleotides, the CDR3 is TGCGCCAGCAGCTTTACAGGATCTTACTCCTACGAGCAGTACTTC. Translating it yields CASSFTGSYSYEQYF. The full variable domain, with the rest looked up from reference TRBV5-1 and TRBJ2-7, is KAGVTQTPRYLIKTRGQQVTLSCSPISGHRSVSWYQQTPGQGLQFLFEYFSETQRNKGNFPGRFSGRQFSNSRSEMNVSTLELGDSALYLCASSFTGSYSYEQYFGPGTRLTVT.

DNA of the CDR3: TGCGCCAGCAGCTTGGACACCCCGTTTAATGAAAAACTGTTTTTT. Translating it yields CASSLDTPFNEKLFF. The J gene is TRBJ1-4, the V gene TRBV5-1; D gene unclear. Trimming cost V 0 bases and J 4 bases, with 10 bases left between them. CDR3 size: 15 residues. Germline V CDR1 and CDR2: SGHRS, YFSETQ. The entire variable domain, with the rest obtained from reference TRBV5-1 and TRBJ1-4, is as follows: KAGVTQTPRYLIKTRGQQVTLSCSPISGHRSVSWYQQTPGQGLQFLFEYFSETQRNKGNFPGRFSGRQFSNSRSEMNVSTLELGDSALYLCASSLDTPFNEKLFFGSGTQLSVL.

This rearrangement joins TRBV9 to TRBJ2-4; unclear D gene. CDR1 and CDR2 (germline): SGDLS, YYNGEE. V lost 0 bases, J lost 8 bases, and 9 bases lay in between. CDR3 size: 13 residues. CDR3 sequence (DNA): TGTGCCAGCAGCGTAGGGGTCGCGGACATTCAGTACTTC. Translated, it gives CASSVGVADIQYF.

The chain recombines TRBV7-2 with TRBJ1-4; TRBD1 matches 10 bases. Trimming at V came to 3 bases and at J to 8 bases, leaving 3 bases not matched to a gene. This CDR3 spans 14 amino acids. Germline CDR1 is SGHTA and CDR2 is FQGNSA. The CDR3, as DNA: TGTGCCAGCAGCTTTGGACAGGGGGGGGAAAAACTGTTTTTT. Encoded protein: CASSFGQGGEKLFF.

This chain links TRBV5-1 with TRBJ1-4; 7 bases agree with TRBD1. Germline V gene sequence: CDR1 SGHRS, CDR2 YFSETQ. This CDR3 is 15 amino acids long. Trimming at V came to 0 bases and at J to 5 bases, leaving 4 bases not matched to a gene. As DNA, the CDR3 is TGCGCCAGCAGCTTGGCACAGGGGCGGAATGAAAAACTGTTTTTT. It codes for CASSLAQGRNEKLFF. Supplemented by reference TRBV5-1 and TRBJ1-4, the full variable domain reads KAGVTQTPRYLIKTRGQQVTLSCSPISGHRSVSWYQQTPGQGLQFLFEYFSETQRNKGNFPGRFSGRQFSNSRSEMNVSTLELGDSALYLCASSLAQGRNEKLFFGSGTQLSVL.

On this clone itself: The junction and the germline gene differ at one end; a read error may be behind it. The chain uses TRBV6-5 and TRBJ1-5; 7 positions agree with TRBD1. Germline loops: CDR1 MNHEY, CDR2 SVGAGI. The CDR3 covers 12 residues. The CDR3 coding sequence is TGTGCCAGCAGTACCGGGACAGTACCATTGGTTTTT. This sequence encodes CASSTGTVPLVF.

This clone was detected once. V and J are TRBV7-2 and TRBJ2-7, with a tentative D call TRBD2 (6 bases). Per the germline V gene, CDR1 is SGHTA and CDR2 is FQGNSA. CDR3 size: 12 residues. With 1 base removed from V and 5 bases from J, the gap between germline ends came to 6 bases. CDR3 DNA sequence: TGTGCCAGCAGCTTAGGGGAGGACGAGCAGTACTTC. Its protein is CASSLGEDEQYF.

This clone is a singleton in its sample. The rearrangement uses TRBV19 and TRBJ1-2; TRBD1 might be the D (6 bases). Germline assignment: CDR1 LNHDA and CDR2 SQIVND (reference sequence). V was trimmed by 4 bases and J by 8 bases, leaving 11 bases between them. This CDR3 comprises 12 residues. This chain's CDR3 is CASSTTGFGYTF. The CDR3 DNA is TGTGCCAGTAGTACCACAGGGTTCGGCTACACCTTC.

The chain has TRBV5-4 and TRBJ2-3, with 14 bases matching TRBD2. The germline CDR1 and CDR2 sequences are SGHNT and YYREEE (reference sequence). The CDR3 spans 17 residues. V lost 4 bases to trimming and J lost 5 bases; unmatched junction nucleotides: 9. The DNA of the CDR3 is TGTGCCAGCAGCCCGTCGAAAGGACTAGCGGGAGGAGATACGCAGTATTTT. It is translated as CASSPSKGLAGGDTQYF.

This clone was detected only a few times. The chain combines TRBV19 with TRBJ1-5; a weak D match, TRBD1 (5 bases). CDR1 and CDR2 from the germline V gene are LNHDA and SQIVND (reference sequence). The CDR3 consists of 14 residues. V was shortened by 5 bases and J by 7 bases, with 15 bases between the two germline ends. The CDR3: CASSQQVSGQPQHF. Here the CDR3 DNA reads TGTGCCAGTAGTCAACAGGTGTCAGGGCAGCCCCAGCATTTT.

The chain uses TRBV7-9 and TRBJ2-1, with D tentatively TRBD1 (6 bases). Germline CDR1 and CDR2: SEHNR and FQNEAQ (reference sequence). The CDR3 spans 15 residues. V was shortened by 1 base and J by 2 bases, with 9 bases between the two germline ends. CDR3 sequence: CASSLGAGAYNEQFF. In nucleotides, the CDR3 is TGTGCCAGCAGCTTAGGGGCAGGGGCCTACAATGAGCAGTTCTTC.

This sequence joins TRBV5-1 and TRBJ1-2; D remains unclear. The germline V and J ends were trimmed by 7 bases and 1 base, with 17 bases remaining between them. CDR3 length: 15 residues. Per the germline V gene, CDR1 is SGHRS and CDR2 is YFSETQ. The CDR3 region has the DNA TGCGCCAGCTCCGTAGGTGTAGGAGGTAACTATGGCTACACCTTC. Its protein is CASSVGVGGNYGYTF.

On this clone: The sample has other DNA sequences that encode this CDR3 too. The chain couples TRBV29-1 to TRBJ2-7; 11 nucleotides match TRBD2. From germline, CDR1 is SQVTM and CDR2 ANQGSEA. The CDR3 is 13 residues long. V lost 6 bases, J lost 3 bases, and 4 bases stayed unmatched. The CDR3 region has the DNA TGCAGCGTCCGACTAGCGGGACTCTACGAGCAGTACTTC. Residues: CSVRLAGLYEQYF.

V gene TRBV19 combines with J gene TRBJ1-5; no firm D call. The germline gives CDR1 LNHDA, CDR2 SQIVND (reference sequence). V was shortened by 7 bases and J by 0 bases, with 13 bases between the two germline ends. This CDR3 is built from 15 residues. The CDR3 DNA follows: TGTGCCAGTAACCTAGGAGGTTATAGCAATCAGCCCCAGCATTTT. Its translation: CASNLGGYSNQPQHF. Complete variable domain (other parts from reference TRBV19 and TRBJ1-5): DGGITQSPKYLFRKEGQNVTLSCEQNLNHDAMYWYRQDPGQGLRLIYYSQIVNDFQKGDIAEGYSVSREKKESFPLTVTSAQKNPTAFYLCASNLGGYSNQPQHFGDGTRLSIL.

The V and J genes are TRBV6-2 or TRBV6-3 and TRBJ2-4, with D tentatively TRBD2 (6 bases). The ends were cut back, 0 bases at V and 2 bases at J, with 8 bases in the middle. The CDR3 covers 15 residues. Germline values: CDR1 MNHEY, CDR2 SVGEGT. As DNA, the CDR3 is TGTGCCAGCAGTTACTCGCGGGGTTCCAAAAACATTCAGTACTTC. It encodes CASSYSRGSKNIQYF.

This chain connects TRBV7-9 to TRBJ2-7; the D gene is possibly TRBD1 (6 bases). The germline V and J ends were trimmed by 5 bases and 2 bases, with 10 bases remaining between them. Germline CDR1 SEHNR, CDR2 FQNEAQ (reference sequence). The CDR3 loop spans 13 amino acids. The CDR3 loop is CASSGTPTYEQYF. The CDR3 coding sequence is TGTGCCAGCAGCGGGACACCTACCTACGAGCAGTACTTC.

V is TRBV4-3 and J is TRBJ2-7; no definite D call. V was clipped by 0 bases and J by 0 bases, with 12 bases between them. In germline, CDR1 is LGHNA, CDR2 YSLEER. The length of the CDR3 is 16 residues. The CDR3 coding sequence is TGCGCCAGCAGCCAAGAATCCACACCAAGCTCCTACGAGCAGTACTTC. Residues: CASSQESTPSSYEQYF.

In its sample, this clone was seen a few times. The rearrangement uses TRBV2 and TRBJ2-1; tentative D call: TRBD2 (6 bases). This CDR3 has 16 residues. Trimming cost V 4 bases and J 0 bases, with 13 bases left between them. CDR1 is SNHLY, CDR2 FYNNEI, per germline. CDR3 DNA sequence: TGTGCCAGCAGTGTCGGCCTAGCGAGCTCCTACAATGAGCAGTTCTTC. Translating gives CASSVGLASSYNEQFF.

Here the CDR3 DNA reads TGTGCCAGCAGCTCGTTCGGGCAGGGTGCTAACTATGGCTACACCTTC. Translation: CASSSFGQGANYGYTF. This chain joins TRBV7-8 and TRBJ1-2; maybe TRBD1 (5 bases). The CDR3 has 16 residues. The germline V gene encodes CDR1 SGHVS and CDR2 FQNEAQ. With 4 bases removed from V and 0 bases from J, the gap between germline ends came to 15 bases.

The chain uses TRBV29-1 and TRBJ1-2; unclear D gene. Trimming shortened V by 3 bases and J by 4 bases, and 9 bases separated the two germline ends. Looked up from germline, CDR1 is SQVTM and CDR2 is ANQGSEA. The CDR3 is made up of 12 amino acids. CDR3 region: CSVDPQSYGYTF. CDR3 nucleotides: TGCAGCGTTGATCCCCAGTCCTATGGCTACACCTTC. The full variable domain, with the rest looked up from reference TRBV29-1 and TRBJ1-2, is SAVISQKPSRDICQRGTSLTIQCQVDSQVTMMFWYRQQPGQSLTLIATANQGSEATYESGFVIDKFPISRPNLTFSTLTVSNMSPEDSSIYLCSVDPQSYGYTFGSGTRLTVV.

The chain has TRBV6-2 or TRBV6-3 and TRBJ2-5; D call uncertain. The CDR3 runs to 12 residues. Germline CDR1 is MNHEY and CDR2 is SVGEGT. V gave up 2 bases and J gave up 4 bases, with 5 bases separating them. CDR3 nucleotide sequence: TGTGCCAGCAGTTACGGCGGAGAGACCCAGTACTTC. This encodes CASSYGGETQYF.

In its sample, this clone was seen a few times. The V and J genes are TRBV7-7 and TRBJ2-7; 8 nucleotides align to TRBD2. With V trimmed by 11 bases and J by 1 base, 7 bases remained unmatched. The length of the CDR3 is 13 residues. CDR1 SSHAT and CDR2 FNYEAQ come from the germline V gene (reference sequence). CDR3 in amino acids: CAVLAGTSYEQYF. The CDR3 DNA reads TGTGCCGTCTTAGCGGGGACGTCCTACGAGCAGTACTTC. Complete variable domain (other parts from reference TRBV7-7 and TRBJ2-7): GAGVSQSPRYKVTKRGQDVTLRCDPISSHATLYWYQQALGQGPEFLTYFNYEAQPDKSGLPSDRFSAERPEGSISTLTIQRTEQRDSAMYRCAVLAGTSYEQYFGPGTRLTVT.